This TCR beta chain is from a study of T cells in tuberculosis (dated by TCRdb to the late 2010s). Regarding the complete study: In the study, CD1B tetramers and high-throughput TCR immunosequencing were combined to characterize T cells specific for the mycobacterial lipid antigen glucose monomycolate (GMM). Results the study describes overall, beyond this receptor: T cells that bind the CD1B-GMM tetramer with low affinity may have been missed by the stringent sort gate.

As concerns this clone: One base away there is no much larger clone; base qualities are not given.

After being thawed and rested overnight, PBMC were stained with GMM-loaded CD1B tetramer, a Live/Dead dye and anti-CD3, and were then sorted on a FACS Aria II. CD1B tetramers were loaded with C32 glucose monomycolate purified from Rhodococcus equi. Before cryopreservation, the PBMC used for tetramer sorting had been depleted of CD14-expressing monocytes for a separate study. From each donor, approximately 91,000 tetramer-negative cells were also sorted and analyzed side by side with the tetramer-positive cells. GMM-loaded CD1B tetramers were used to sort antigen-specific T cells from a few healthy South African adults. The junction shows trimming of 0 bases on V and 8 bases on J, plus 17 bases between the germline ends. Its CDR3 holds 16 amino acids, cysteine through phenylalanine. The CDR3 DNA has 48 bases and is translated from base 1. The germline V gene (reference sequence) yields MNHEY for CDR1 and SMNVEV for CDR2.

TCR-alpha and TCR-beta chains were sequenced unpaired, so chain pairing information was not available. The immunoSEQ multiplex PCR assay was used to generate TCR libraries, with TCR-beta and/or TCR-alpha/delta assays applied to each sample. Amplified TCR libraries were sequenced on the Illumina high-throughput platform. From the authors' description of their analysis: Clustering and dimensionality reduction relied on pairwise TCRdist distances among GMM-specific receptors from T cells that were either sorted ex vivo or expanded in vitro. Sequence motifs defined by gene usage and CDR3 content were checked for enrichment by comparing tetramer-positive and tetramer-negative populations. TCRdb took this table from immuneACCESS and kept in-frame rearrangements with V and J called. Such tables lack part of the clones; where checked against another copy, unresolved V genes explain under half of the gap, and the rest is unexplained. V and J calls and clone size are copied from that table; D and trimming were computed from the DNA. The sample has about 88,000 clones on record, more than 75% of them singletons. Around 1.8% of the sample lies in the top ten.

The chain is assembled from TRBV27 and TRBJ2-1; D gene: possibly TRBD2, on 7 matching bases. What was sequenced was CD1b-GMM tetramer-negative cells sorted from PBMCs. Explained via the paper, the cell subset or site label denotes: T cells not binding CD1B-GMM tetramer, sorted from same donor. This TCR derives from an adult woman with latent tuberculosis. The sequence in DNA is TGTGCCAGCAGTTTATCGCAGAGGGGGGGCTCGGATGAGCAGTTCTTC. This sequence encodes CASSLSQRGGSDEQFF.